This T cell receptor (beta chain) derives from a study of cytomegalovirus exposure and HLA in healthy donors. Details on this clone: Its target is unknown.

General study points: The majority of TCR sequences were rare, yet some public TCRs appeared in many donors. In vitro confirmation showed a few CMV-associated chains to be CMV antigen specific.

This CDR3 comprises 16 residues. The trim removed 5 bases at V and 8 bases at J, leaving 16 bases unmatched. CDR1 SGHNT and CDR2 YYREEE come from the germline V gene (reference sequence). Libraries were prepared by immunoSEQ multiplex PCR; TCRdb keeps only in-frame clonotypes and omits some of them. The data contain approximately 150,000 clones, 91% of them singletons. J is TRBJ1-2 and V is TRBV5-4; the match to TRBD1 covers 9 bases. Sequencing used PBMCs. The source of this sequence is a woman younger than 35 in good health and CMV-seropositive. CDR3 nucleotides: TGTGCCAGCAGACCTGGGACAGGGAGTCGAATAGCGGGCTACACCTTC. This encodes CASRPGTGSRIAGYTF.